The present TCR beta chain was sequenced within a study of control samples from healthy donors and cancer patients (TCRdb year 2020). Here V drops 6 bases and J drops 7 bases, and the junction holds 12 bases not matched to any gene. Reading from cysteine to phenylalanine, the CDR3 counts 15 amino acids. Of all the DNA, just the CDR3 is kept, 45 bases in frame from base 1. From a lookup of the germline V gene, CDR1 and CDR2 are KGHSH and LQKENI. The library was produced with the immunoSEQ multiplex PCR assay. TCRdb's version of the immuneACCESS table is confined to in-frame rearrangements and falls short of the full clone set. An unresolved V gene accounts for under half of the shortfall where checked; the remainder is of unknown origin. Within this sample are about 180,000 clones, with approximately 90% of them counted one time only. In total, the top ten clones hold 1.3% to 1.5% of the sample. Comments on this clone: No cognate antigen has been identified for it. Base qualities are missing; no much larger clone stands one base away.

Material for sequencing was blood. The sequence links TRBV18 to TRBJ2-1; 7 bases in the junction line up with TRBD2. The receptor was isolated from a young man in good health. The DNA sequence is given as TGTGCCAGCTCGCTTTCCGGGACTACCATGAATGAGCAGTTCTTC. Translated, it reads CASSLSGTTMNEQFF.